This T cell receptor beta chain was captured by sequencing in a study of T-cell reconstitution after alpha-beta-depleted transplantation in children listed by TCRdb under 2016. About the full investigation: Using TCR repertoire profiling, the study quantitatively followed how T-cell immune reconstitution unfolded in children after TCRalphabeta/CD19-depleted allogeneic hematopoietic cell transplantation. Overall study outcomes, separate from this receptor: Over the following months the frequencies of hyperexpanded clones went down, and after one year T-cell counts and TCRbeta diversity were mostly credited to newly produced T cells. The apparently early recovery of alphabetaT-cell counts about two months after transplant reportedly depended on only several hundred rapidly expanded clones that came from non-depleted graft cells. In some patients, high TCRbeta diversity at day 60 was attributed to recipient T cells and intrathymic progenitors that had survived conditioning.

A word on this clonotype: The antigen this receptor binds is unknown. Per-base qualities were not stored, and no clone one base away is much larger.

The germline V gene supplies CDR1 MNHNS and CDR2 SASEGT. At the junction V is shortened by 6 bases and J by 3 bases, with 8 bases in between. Taken from cysteine to phenylalanine, the CDR3 has 13 residues. The entry retains the CDR3 DNA only, 39 bases that are in frame from base 1. To prepare the library, PCR was applied. The sequencing machine was an Illumina HiSeq 2500. Molecular barcoding was employed in the preparation of TCR libraries, with unique molecular identifiers being used to normalize TCRbeta repertoire quantification. The raw public reads went through TCRdb reprocessing: fastp at Q25, MiXCR clone calling, in-frame beta chains kept. Rows with a matching CDR3 protein are joined into one entry that keeps the most common DNA and genes. Recorded for this sample are just over 950,000 distinct CDR3 sequences; less than 30% of them occurred a single time. The leading ten clones occupy approximately 30% of the sample.

The sample's treatment or condition, from its label and the paper: allogeneic hematopoietic cell transplantation with graft depleted of TCRalphabeta T cells and CD19 B cells. The transplant recipients were children given TCRalphabeta/CD19-depleted allogeneic hematopoietic cell grafts. The sample here was PBMCs, mostly from graft donor cells, taken 360 days after TCRalphabeta/CD19-depleted stem cell transplant. The chain is encoded by TRBV6-1 joined to TRBJ2-2; the D gene is unclear. The source is a boy younger than two who had a stem cell transplant for SCID, so the T cells may come from the graft donor. The CDR3 protein is CASSREDTGELFF. The nucleotides are TGTGCCAGCAGCCGAGAGGACACCGGGGAGCTGTTTTTT.